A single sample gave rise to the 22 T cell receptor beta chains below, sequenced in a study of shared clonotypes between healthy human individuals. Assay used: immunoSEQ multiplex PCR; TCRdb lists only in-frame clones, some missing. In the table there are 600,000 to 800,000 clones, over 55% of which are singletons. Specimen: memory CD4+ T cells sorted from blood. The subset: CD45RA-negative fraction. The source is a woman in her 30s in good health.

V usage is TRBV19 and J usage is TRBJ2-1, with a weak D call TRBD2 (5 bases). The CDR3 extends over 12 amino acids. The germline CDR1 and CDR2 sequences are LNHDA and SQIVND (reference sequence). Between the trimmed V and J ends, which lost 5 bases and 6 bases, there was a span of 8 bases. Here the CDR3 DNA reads TGTGCCAGTAGTTTAAGCGGCAATGAGCAGTTCTTC. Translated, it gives CASSLSGNEQFF.

CDR3 sequence reads: CASSDKRRQGVRYEQYF. The DNA for the CDR3 is TGTGCCAGCAGTGACAAGCGCCGACAGGGCGTCCGGTACGAGCAGTACTTC. The chain joins TRBV6-1 to TRBJ2-7; TRBD1 matches at 7 bases. The V and J ends lost 3 bases and 4 bases, in that order; junction bases with no gene match: 15. This CDR3 has 17 amino acids. Germline CDR1 and CDR2: MNHNS and SASEGT.

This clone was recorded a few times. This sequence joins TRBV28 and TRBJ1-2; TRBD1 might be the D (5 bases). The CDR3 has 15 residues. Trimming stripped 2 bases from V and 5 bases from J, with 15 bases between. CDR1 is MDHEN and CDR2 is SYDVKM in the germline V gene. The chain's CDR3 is CASSLRGAGYYGYTF. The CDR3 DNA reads TGTGCCAGCAGTTTAAGGGGCGCGGGGTATTATGGCTACACCTTC.

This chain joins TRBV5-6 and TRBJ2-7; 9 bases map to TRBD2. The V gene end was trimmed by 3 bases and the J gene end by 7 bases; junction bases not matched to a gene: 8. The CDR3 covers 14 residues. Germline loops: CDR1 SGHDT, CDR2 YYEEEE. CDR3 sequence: CASSSWWLAGEQYF. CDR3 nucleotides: TGTGCCAGCAGCTCCTGGTGGCTAGCGGGGGAGCAGTACTTC.

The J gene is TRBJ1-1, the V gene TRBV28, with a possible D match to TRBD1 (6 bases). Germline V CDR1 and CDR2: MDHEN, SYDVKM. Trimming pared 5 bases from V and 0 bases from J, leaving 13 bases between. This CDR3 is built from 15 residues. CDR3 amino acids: CASSPLGALNTEAFF. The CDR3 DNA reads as TGTGCCAGCAGTCCACTGGGGGCCTTGAACACTGAAGCTTTCTTT.

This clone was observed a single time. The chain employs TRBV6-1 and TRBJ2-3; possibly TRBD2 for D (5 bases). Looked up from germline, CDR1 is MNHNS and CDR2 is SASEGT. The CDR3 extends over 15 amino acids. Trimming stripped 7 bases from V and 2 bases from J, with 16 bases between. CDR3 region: CASTARFGDTDTQYF. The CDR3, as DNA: TGTGCCAGCACCGCGAGATTCGGGGACACAGATACGCAGTATTTT.

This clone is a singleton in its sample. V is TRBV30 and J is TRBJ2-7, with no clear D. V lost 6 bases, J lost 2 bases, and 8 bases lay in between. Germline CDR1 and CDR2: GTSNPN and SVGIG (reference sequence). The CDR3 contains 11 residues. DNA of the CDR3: TGTGCCTGTCGGATGGCCTACGAGCAGTACTTC. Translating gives CACRMAYEQYF.

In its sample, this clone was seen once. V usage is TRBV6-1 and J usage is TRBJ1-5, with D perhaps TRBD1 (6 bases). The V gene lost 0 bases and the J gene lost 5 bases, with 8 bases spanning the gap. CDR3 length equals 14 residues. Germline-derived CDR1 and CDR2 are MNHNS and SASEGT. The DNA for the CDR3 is TGTGCCAGCAGTGAAGCAGGGGGTCATCAGCCCCAGCATTTT. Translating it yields CASSEAGGHQPQHF.

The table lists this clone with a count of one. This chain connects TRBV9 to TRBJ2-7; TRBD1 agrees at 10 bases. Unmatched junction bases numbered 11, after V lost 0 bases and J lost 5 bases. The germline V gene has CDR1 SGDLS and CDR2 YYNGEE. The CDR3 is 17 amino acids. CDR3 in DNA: TGTGCCAGCAGCGTAGTAGGTAGAGGGACAGGGGTGAACGAGCAGTACTTC. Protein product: CASSVVGRGTGVNEQYF.

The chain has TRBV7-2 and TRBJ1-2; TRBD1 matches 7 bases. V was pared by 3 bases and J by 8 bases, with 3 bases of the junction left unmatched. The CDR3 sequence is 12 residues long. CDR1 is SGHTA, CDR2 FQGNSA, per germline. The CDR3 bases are TGTGCCAGCAGCTTGGACAGGAAGGGCTACACCTTC. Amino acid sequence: CASSLDRKGYTF.

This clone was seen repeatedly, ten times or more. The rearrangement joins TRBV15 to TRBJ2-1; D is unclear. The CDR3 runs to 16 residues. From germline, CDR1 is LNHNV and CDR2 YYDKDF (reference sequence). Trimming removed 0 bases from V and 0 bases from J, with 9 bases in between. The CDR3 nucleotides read TGTGCCACCAGCAGAGATTACTGGGGCTCCTACAATGAGCAGTTCTTC. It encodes CATSRDYWGSYNEQFF.

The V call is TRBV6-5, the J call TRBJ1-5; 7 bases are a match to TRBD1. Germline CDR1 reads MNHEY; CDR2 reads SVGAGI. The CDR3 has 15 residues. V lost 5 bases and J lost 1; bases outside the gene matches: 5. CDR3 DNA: TGTGCCAGCAGTACGGACAGGACGAGCAATCAGCCCCAGCATTTT. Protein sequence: CASSTDRTSNQPQHF.

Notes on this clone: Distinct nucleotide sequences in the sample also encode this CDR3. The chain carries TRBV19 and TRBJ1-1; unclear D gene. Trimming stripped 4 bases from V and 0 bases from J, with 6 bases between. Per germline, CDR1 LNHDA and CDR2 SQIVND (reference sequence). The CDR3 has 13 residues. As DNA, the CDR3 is TGTGCCAGTAGTAGGCGGATGAACACTGAAGCTTTCTTT. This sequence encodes CASSRRMNTEAFF.

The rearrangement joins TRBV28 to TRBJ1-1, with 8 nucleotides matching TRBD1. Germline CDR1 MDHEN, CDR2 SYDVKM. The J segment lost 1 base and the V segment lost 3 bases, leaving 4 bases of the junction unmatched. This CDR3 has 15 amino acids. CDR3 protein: CASSFRGRGNTEAFF. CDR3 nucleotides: TGTGCCAGCAGTTTCAGGGGGCGAGGGAACACTGAAGCTTTCTTT.

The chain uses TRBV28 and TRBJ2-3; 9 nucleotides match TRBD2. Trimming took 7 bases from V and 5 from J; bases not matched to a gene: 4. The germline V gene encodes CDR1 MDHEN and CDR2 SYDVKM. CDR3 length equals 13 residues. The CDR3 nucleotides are TGTGCCAGCAAGGCTAGCGGGATAGATACGCAGTATTTT. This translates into CASKASGIDTQYF.

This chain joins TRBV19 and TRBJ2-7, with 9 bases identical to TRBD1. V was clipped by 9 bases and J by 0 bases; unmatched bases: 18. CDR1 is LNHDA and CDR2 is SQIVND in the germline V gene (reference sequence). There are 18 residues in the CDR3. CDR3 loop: CARQGASVRWRVSYEQYF. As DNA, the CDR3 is TGTGCCAGACAGGGGGCAAGCGTTAGGTGGCGGGTCTCCTACGAGCAGTACTTC.

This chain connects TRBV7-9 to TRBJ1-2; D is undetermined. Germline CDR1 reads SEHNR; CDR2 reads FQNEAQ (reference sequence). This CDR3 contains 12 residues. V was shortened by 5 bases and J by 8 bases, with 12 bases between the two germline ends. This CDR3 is CASSPLTTGYTF. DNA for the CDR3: TGTGCCAGCAGCCCCCTTACCACGGGCTACACCTTC. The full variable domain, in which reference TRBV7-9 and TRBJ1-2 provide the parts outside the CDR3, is DTGVSQNPRHKITKRGQNVTFRCDPISEHNRLYWYRQTLGQGPEFLTYFQNEAQLEKSRLLSDRFSAERPKGSFSTLEIQRTEQGDSAMYLCASSPLTTGYTFGSGTRLTVV.

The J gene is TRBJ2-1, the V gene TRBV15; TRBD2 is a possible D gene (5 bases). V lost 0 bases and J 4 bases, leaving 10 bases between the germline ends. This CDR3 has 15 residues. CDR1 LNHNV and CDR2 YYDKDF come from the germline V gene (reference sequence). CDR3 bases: TGTGCCACCAGCAGAGAGGTAGCGAGATACAATGAGCAGTTCTTC. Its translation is CATSREVARYNEQFF.

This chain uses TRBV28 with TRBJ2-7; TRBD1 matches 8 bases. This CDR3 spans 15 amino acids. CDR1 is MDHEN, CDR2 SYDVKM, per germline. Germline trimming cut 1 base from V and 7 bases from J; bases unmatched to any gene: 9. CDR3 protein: CASSLYPDRAQEQYF. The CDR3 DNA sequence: TGTGCCAGCAGTTTATATCCGGACAGGGCTCAAGAGCAGTACTTC.

CDR3 nucleotides: TGTGCCAGCAGTTCTCCAACGGCCATGAACACTGAAGCTTTCTTT. Translating gives CASSSPTAMNTEAFF. The chain uses TRBV28 and TRBJ1-1; D gene ambiguous. This CDR3 has 15 amino acids. The V end was cut by 4 bases, the J end by 0 bases, with 12 bases between. Germline V lookup: CDR1 MDHEN, CDR2 SYDVKM.

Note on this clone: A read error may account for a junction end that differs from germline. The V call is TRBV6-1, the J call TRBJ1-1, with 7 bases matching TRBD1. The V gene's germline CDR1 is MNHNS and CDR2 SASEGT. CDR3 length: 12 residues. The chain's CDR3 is CASTRGQGLVVF. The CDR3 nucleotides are TGTGCCAGTACAAGGGGGCAAGGTTTAGTAGTCTTT.

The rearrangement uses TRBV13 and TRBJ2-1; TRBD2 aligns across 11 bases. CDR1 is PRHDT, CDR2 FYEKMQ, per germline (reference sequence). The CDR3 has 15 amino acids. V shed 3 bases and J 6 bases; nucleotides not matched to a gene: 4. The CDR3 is CASSFVTSGINEQFF. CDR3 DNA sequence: TGTGCCAGCAGCTTTGTGACTAGCGGGATCAATGAGCAGTTCTTC.